The TCR beta chain under discussion was sequenced for a study of control samples from healthy donors and cancer patients. Per the germline V gene, CDR1 is SGHRS and CDR2 is YFSETQ. There are 14 residues in the CDR3. With 3 bases removed from V and 7 bases from J, the gap between germline ends came to 16 bases. This table comes from immunoSEQ multiplex PCR, and its TCRdb copy is limited to in-frame clones, with some not included. The table lists 150,000 or so clones, 90% to 95% of them singletons, with around 5.4% in the top ten. Sample: blood. The TCR originated in a man aged 35 to 55 in good health. The rearrangement uses TRBV5-1 and TRBJ1-2, with D possibly matching TRBD1 (5 bases). DNA for the CDR3: TGCGCCAGCAGCTGGGGGGACGGCGAAGGTGGCTACACCTTC. Translated: CASSWGDGEGGYTF.